What follows are 17 T cell receptor beta chains derived from one specimen sequenced in a study of blood T cells in healthy people across ages. Next came a second PCR, run for about 7 to 12 cycles, which used a sample-barcoded 5' primer along with a J-beta primer mix. MiXCR, applied by TCRdb to the 5' RACE reads, yields one record per CDR3 protein. The sample has hundreds of thousands of distinct CDR3 sequences, about 43% seen once. The specimen was blood. These receptors originate from a man older than 75 in good health.

This clonotype was detected ten times or more. The chain combines TRBV7-2 with TRBJ2-7, with unresolved D. V shed 6 bases and J shed 1 base, with 13 bases lying between them. The CDR3 is 14 residues long. Per germline, CDR1 SGHTA and CDR2 FQGNSA. In DNA form, the CDR3 reads TGTGCCAGCAGTCCCGGACGGAAGTCCTACGAGCAGTACTTC. Translating gives CASSPGRKSYEQYF.

At least ten counts were recorded for this clonotype. The chain uses TRBV7-8 and TRBJ2-3; maybe TRBD2 (7 bases). This CDR3 has 17 amino acids. The V gene's germline CDR1 is SGHVS and CDR2 FQNEAQ. The V and J ends lost 3 bases and 5 bases respectively, with 21 bases between them. DNA for the CDR3: TGTGCCAGCAGCTTGCCGCCGCGGGGGCTCGGGGGAGATACGCAGTATTTT. Its translation is CASSLPPRGLGGDTQYF. Looking up the rest from reference TRBV7-8 and TRBJ2-3 gives the full variable domain: GAGVSQSPRYKVAKRGQDVALRCDPISGHVSLFWYQQALGQGPEFLTYFQNEAQLDKSGLPSDRFFAERPEGSVSTLKIQRTQQEDSAVYLCASSLPPRGLGGDTQYFGPGTRLTVL.

This chain joins TRBV11-2 and TRBJ2-3; 10 bases align to TRBD1. Trimming cost V 7 bases and J 6 bases; bases outside gene matches: 7. This CDR3 comprises 14 residues. CDR1 is SGHAT and CDR2 is FQNNGV in the germline V gene. The CDR3 nucleotides read TGTGCCAGCACACGACAGGGGGCGGCGGATACGCAGTATTTT. Amino acids: CASTRQGAADTQYF.

This chain connects TRBV5-1 to TRBJ2-5; weak D call: TRBD1 (6 bases). Trimming removed 0 bases from V and 11 bases from J, with 14 bases in between. This CDR3 has 13 amino acids. Germline V gives CDR1 SGHRS, CDR2 YFSETQ. CDR3 region: CASSLEQGGEQYF. The CDR3 DNA reads TGCGCCAGCAGCTTGGAACAGGGTGGGGAGCAGTACTTC.

This clonotype was detected a few times. The CDR3 DNA follows: TGTGCCAGCAGCTTGGGGCAGATCTCCTACGAGCAGTACTTC. Encoded protein: CASSLGQISYEQYF. V is TRBV5-5 and J is TRBJ2-7; D is undetermined. The CDR3 length is 14 residues. The V and J ends lost 0 bases and 0 bases respectively, with 7 bases between them. The germline V gene encodes CDR1 SGHKS and CDR2 YYEKEE (reference sequence).

The genes are TRBV2 and TRBJ2-2, with a tentative D call TRBD2 (6 bases). Germline values: CDR1 SNHLY, CDR2 FYNNEI. V shed 8 bases and J shed 2 bases, with 15 bases lying between them. The CDR3 length is 15 residues. CDR3 amino acids: CASLQPGLNTGELFF. DNA for the CDR3: TGTGCCAGCCTTCAGCCGGGACTTAACACCGGGGAGCTGTTTTTT. The complete variable domain, with remaining parts taken from reference TRBV2 and TRBJ2-2, reads EPEVTQTPSHQVTQMGQEVILRCVPISNHLYFYWYRQILGQKVEFLVSFYNNEISEKSEIFDDQFSVERPDGSNFTLKIRSTKLEDSAMYFCASLQPGLNTGELFFGEGSRLTVL.

This clonotype was seen repeatedly, ten times or more. The DNA for the CDR3 is TGTGCCAGCTCCGACGGAGGGGGAGTGTCAGATACGCAGTATTTT. It codes for CASSDGGGVSDTQYF. V is TRBV6-2 or TRBV6-3 and J is TRBJ2-3, with D possibly being TRBD1 or TRBD2 (6 bases each). The CDR3 length is 15 residues. V lost 8 bases and J lost 4, with 19 bases in between. Germline CDR1 and CDR2: MNHEY and SVGEGT.

This clonotype showed up just a few times. The chain uses TRBV24-1 and TRBJ1-4; D call uncertain. The CDR3 consists of 16 residues. Germline-derived CDR1 and CDR2 are KGHDR and SFDVKD. V dropped 5 bases and J dropped 5 bases, with 17 bases sitting between them. The DNA for the CDR3 is TGTGCCACCAGTGGGACGGGAGTTAGTGAAAATGAAAAACTGTTTTTT. This translates into CATSGTGVSENEKLFF.

The J gene is TRBJ2-3, the V gene TRBV7-3, with D tentatively TRBD2 (6 bases). Looked up from germline, CDR1 is SGHTA and CDR2 is FQGTGA. This CDR3 is built from 14 residues. The V end lost 5 bases, the J end lost 6 bases, and 15 bases lay between the germline ends. Written as DNA, the CDR3 is TGTGCCAGCAGCACCGGGACTGCCCCGGATACGCAGTATTTT. Translated: CASSTGTAPDTQYF.

The chain couples TRBV5-6 to TRBJ2-3; D is undetermined. The V end lost 0 bases, the J end lost 2 bases, and 7 bases lay between the germline ends. Germline-derived CDR1 and CDR2 are SGHDT and YYEEEE. This CDR3 has 14 amino acids. This CDR3 is CASSLGLHTDTQYF. CDR3 in DNA: TGTGCCAGCAGCTTGGGGCTGCACACAGATACGCAGTATTTT.

Turning to this clonotype: Its ends do not fully match the called genes, so a read error is possible. CDR3 bases: TGTGCCGGCAGCTTAGATGGGGGGGCCAAAAACATTCAGTACTTC. Residues: CAGSLDGGAKNIQYF. The chain uses TRBV11-2 and TRBJ2-4, with D perhaps matching TRBD2 (6 bases). The CDR3 is 15 amino acids. Germline V CDR1 and CDR2: SGHAT, FQNNGV.

The J gene is TRBJ1-1, the V gene TRBV29-1, with TRBD1 identical over 9 bases. CDR3 length equals 13 residues. CDR1 and CDR2 from the germline V gene are SQVTM and ANQGSEA. V shed 5 bases and J 5 bases; nucleotides not matched to a gene: 6. CDR3 sequence reads: CSVTTGGGTEAFF. The CDR3 DNA follows: TGCAGCGTTACGACAGGGGGGGGTACTGAAGCTTTCTTT.

This chain connects TRBV20-1 to TRBJ2-2; 8 bases match TRBD2. In germline, CDR1 is DFQATT, CDR2 SNEGSKA (reference sequence). The CDR3 loop spans 14 amino acids. V lost 3 bases to trimming and J lost 3 bases; unmatched junction nucleotides: 3. The CDR3 spells CSASIGGDTGELFF. The CDR3 DNA reads as TGCAGTGCTAGCATCGGGGGGGACACCGGGGAGCTGTTTTTT.

This chain connects TRBV7-9 to TRBJ1-2; D remains unclear. V dropped 3 bases and J dropped 3 bases, with 14 bases sitting between them. This CDR3 spans 15 amino acids. Germline values: CDR1 SEHNR, CDR2 FQNEAQ (reference sequence). CDR3 region: CASSLEGIRHYGYTF. CDR3 nucleotide sequence: TGTGCCAGCAGCTTGGAGGGTATTCGGCACTATGGCTACACCTTC.

The V call is TRBV28, the J call TRBJ2-7; TRBD2 is a possible D gene (5 bases). The V and J ends lost 7 bases and 7 bases respectively, with 20 bases between them. CDR3 length equals 14 residues. CDR1 MDHEN and CDR2 SYDVKM come from the germline V gene. DNA of the CDR3: TGTGCCAGCAAGGGAGAACGAGATACAAATGAGCAGTACTTC. This translates into CASKGERDTNEQYF.

The chain employs TRBV6-5 and TRBJ1-1; tentative D call: TRBD1 (5 bases). This CDR3 contains 14 residues. Looked up from germline, CDR1 is MNHEY and CDR2 is SVGAGI. V was cut by 5 bases and J by 4 bases, with 14 bases left in between. The CDR3 spells CASSTWGESTEAFF. The CDR3 bases are TGTGCCAGCAGTACATGGGGGGAGAGCACTGAAGCTTTCTTT.

The chain recombines TRBV7-3 with TRBJ2-2; D uncertain. Germline V lookup: CDR1 SGHTA, CDR2 FQGTGA. This CDR3 has 14 residues. With 1 base removed from V and 3 bases from J, the gap between germline ends came to 6 bases. The chain's CDR3 is CASSLNRDTGELFF. CDR3 coding DNA: TGTGCCAGCAGCTTAAATCGAGACACCGGGGAGCTGTTTTTT.